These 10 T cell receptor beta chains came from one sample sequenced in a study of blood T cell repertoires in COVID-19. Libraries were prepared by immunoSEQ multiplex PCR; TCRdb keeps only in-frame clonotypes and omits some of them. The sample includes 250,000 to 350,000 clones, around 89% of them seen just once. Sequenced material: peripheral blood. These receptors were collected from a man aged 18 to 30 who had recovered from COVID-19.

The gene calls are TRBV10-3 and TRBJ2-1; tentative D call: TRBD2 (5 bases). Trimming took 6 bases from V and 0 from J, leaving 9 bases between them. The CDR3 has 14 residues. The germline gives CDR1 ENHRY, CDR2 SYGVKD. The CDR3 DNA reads TGTGCCATCAGGACTAAAATCTCCTACAATGAGCAGTTCTTC. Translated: CAIRTKISYNEQFF.

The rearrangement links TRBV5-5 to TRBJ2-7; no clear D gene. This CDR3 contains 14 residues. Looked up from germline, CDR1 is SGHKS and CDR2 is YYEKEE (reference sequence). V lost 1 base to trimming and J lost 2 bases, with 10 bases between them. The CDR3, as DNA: TGTGCCAGCAGCTTGTTCGAGGTCCCCTACGAGCAGTACTTC. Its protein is CASSLFEVPYEQYF.

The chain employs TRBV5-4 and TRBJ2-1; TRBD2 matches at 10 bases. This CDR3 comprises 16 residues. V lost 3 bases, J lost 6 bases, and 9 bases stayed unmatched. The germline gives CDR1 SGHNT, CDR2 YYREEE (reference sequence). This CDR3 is CASSWDSGGTLNEQFF. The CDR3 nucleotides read TGTGCCAGCAGCTGGGATAGCGGGGGGACCCTCAATGAGCAGTTCTTC.

CDR3 region: CASSLGTTRGTTNEKLFF. The DNA of the CDR3 is TGTGCCAGCAGCTTAGGGACTACTCGGGGGACAACTAATGAAAAACTGTTTTTT. The chain couples TRBV7-9 to TRBJ1-4; D perhaps matches TRBD1 (5 bases). V was clipped by 1 base and J by 0 bases, with 15 bases between them. This CDR3 has 18 amino acids. CDR1 and CDR2 from the germline V gene are SEHNR and FQNEAQ (reference sequence).

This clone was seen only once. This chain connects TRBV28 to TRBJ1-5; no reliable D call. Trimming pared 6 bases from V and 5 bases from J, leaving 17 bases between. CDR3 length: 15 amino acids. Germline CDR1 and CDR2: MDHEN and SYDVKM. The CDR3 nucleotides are TGTGCCAGCAGCGCCCTCGGGGTCGTAGATCAGCCCCAGCATTTT. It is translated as CASSALGVVDQPQHF. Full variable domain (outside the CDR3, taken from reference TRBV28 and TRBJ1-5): DVKVTQSSRYLVKRTGEKVFLECVQDMDHENMFWYRQDPGLGLRLIYFSYDVKMKEKGDIPEGYSVSREKKERFSLILESASTNQTSMYLCASSALGVVDQPQHFGDGTRLSIL.

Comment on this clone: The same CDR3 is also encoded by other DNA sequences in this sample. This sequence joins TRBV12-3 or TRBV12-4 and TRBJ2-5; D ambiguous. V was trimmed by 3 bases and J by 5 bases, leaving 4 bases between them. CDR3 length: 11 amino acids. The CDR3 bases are TGTGCCAGCAGTTTTGGCGAGACCCAGTACTTC. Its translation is CASSFGETQYF.

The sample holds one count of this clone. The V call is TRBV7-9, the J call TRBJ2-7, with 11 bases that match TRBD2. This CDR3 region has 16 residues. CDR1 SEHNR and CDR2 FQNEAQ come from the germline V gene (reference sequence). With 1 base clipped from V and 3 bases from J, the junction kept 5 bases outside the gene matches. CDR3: CASSLGPTSGGYEQYF. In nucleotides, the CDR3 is TGTGCCAGCAGCTTAGGCCCTACTAGCGGGGGCTACGAGCAGTACTTC. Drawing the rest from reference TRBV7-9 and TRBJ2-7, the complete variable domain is DTGVSQNPRHKITKRGQNVTFRCDPISEHNRLYWYRQTLGQGPEFLTYFQNEAQLEKSRLLSDRFSAERPKGSFSTLEIQRTEQGDSAMYLCASSLGPTSGGYEQYFGPGTRLTVT.

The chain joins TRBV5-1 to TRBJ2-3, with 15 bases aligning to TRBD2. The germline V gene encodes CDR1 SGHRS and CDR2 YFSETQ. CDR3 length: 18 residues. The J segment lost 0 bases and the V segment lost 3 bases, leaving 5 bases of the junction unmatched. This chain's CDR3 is CASSSGLAGGPSTDTQYF. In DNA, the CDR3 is TGCGCCAGCAGCTCAGGACTAGCGGGGGGGCCTAGCACAGATACGCAGTATTTT.

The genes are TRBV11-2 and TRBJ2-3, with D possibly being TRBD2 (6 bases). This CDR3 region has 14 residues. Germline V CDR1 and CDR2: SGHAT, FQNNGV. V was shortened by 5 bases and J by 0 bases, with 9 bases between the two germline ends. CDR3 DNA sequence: TGTGCCAGCAGCAGCGGGTTTAGCACAGATACGCAGTATTTT. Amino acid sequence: CASSSGFSTDTQYF.

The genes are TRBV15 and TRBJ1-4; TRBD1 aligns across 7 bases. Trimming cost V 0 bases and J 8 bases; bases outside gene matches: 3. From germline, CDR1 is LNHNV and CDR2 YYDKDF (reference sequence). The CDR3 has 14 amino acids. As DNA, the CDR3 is TGTGCCACCAGCAGAGACCCGGGACAGGAAAAACTGTTTTTT. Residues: CATSRDPGQEKLFF. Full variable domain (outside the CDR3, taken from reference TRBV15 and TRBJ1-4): DAMVIQNPRYQVTQFGKPVTLSCSQTLNHNVMYWYQQKSSQAPKLLFHYYDKDFNNEADTPDNFQSRRPNTSFCFLDIRSPGLGDTAMYLCATSRDPGQEKLFFGSGTQLSVL.